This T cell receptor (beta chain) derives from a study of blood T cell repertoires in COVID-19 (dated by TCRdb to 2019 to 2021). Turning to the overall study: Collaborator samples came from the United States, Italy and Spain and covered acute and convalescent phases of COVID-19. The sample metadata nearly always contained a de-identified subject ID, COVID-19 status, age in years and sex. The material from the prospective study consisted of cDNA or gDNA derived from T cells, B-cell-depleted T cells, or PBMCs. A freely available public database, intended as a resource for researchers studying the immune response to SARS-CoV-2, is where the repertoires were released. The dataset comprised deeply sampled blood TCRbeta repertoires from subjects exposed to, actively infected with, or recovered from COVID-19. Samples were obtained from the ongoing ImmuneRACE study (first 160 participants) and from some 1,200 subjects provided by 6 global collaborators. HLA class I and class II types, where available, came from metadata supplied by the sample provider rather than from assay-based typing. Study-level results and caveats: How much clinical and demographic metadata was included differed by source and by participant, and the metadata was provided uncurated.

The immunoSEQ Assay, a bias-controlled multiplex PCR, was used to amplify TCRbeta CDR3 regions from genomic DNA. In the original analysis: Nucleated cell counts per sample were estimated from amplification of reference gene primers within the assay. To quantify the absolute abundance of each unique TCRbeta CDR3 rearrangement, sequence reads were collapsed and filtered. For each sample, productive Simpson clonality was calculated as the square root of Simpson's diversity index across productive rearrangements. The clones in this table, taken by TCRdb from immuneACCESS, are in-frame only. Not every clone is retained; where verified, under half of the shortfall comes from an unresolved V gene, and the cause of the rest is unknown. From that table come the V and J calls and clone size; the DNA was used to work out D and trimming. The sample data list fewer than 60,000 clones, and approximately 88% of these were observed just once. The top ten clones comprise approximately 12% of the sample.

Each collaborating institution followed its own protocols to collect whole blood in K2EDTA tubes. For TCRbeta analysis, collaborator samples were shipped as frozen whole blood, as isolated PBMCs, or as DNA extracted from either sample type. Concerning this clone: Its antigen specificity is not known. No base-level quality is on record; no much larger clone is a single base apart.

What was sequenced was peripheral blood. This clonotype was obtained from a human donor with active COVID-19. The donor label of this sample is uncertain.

The nucleotide sequence is given as TGTGCCTGGAGGTCGGGGGGAACGGCCGGGGAGCTGTTTTTT. This sequence encodes CAWRSGGTAGELFF. Recombination linked TRBV30 to TRBJ2-2, with 7 bases aligning to TRBD2. CDR1 GTSNPN and CDR2 SVGIG were looked up in the germline V gene (reference sequence). Including the terminal cysteine and phenylalanine, the CDR3 comprises 14 residues. Of all the DNA, just the CDR3 is kept, 42 bases in frame from base 1. V is trimmed back by 3 bases and J by 6 bases, and the junction contains 7 bases that no gene match accounts for. The full variable domain, with segments outside the CDR3 supplied by the reference TRBV30 and TRBJ2-2 proteins, appears as SQTIHQWPATLVQPVGSPLSLECTVEGTSNPNLYWYRQAAGRGLQLLFYSVGIGQISSEVPQNLSASRPQDRQFILSSKKLLLSDSGFYLCAWRSGGTAGELFFGEGSRLTVL.